The 15 T cell receptor beta chains below were found in one sample sequenced in a study of cytomegalovirus exposure and HLA in healthy donors. Primers included in the PCR were 60 Vbeta and 13 Jbeta primers. Only in-frame clones appear in the TCRdb table, and some are missing; sequencing was by immunoSEQ multiplex PCR. Of under 200,000 clones listed, roughly 80% are singletons. Sequenced input: PBMCs. Receptor source: a boy under 18 in good health and CMV-seronegative.

A few counts support this clone. The chain has TRBV5-4 and TRBJ2-7, with a possible D match to TRBD2 (5 bases). The CDR3 totals 11 residues. Trimming removed 4 bases from V and 7 bases from J, with 9 bases in between. Germline V CDR1 and CDR2: SGHNT, YYREEE (reference sequence). This chain's CDR3 is CASSGLTEQYF. Written as DNA, the CDR3 is TGTGCCAGCAGCGGACTGACAGAGCAGTACTTC.

The V gene is TRBV28, the J gene TRBJ1-1, with TRBD1 matching over 7 bases. The CDR3 totals 15 residues. With 6 bases clipped from V and 9 bases from J, the junction kept 16 bases outside the gene matches. Germline V gene data show CDR1 as MDHEN and CDR2 as SYDVKM. CDR3 DNA: TGTGCCAGCAGACTATGGGGAGAATTGAGGGGGCAAGCTTTCTTT. Its translation: CASRLWGELRGQAFF.

V and J are TRBV2 and TRBJ1-2; 9 bases agree with TRBD1. The CDR3 consists of 15 residues. Germline V gives CDR1 SNHLY, CDR2 FYNNEI. V lost 6 bases and J lost 3; bases outside the gene matches: 8. In DNA, the CDR3 is TGTGCCAGCAGAGACGATACAGGGGGCTACTATGGCTACACCTTC. It specifies CASRDDTGGYYGYTF. The entire variable domain, with the rest obtained from reference TRBV2 and TRBJ1-2, is as follows: EPEVTQTPSHQVTQMGQEVILRCVPISNHLYFYWYRQILGQKVEFLVSFYNNEISEKSEIFDDQFSVERPDGSNFTLKIRSTKLEDSAMYFCASRDDTGGYYGYTFGSGTRLTVV.

Comments on this clone: Mismatch with germline at one junction end may stem from a read error. This chain joins TRBV4-1 and TRBJ2-7, with 7 bases fitting TRBD1. In germline, CDR1 is MGHRA, CDR2 YSYEKL. The CDR3 runs 14 residues. CDR3 coding DNA: TGCGCCAGCAGCCTAGGGACAGTCTCCAACGAGCAGTACTTC. Its translation is CASSLGTVSNEQYF.

CDR3 in amino acids: CASSLRGGSDTQYF. The CDR3 DNA sequence: TGCGCCAGCAGCTTACGGGGAGGATCAGATACGCAGTATTTT. The V gene is TRBV5-1, the J gene TRBJ2-3; a weak D match, TRBD2 (6 bases). This CDR3 region has 14 residues. Deletions cut 2 bases from V and 4 bases from J, with 11 bases between. The V gene's germline CDR1 is SGHRS and CDR2 YFSETQ. Based on the CDR3 plus reference TRBV5-1 and TRBJ2-3, the full variable domain is KAGVTQTPRYLIKTRGQQVTLSCSPISGHRSVSWYQQTPGQGLQFLFEYFSETQRNKGNFPGRFSGRQFSNSRSEMNVSTLELGDSALYLCASSLRGGSDTQYFGPGTRLTVL.

CDR3 DNA sequence: TGCAGCGTTGAAGTTCGGGGCACTGAAGCTTTCTTT. Encoded protein: CSVEVRGTEAFF. The genes are TRBV29-1 and TRBJ1-1; D is undetermined. Deletions cut 1 base from V and 4 bases from J, with 7 bases between. CDR1 is SQVTM and CDR2 is ANQGSEA in the germline V gene. This CDR3 has 12 amino acids.

The V call is TRBV30, the J call TRBJ2-7; TRBD1 matches at 7 bases. The CDR3 contains 14 residues. The junction had 9 bases not matched to a gene; V was cut back by 5 bases and J by 2 bases. Germline V gives CDR1 GTSNPN, CDR2 SVGIG (reference sequence). CDR3 nucleotides: TGTGCCTGGGACCGGAACAGGGGTGCCTACGAGCAGTACTTC. As protein: CAWDRNRGAYEQYF.

The chain employs TRBV29-1 and TRBJ2-1; no firm D call. The CDR3 sequence is 14 residues long. V was trimmed by 7 bases and J by 1 base, leaving 14 bases between them. Germline loops: CDR1 SQVTM, CDR2 ANQGSEA. The CDR3 is CSGKSTQSYNEQFF. The DNA for the CDR3 is TGCAGCGGCAAGTCCACACAGTCCTACAATGAGCAGTTCTTC.

Only one count was recorded for this clone. The V gene is TRBV4-3, the J gene TRBJ1-2; 8 nucleotides agree with TRBD1. The V gene's germline CDR1 is LGHNA and CDR2 YSLEER. This CDR3 region has 18 residues. J gave up 0 bases and V 1 base, and 10 bases lay outside the gene matches. This chain's CDR3 is CASSQASGQGQSNYGYTF. The CDR3 coding sequence is TGCGCCAGCAGCCAAGCCTCAGGACAGGGACAGTCTAACTATGGCTACACCTTC.

The chain combines TRBV5-6 with TRBJ2-1, with D perhaps matching TRBD2 (5 bases). The CDR3 runs 14 residues. CDR1 SGHDT and CDR2 YYEEEE come from the germline V gene. Trimming stripped 1 base from V and 5 bases from J, with 10 bases between. Here the CDR3 reads CASSLRGSNNEQFF. Here the CDR3 DNA reads TGTGCCAGCAGCTTGCGGGGTTCCAACAATGAGCAGTTCTTC.

This clone was detected only a few times. The chain has TRBV27 and TRBJ2-7, with D possibly matching TRBD1 (6 bases). The CDR3 runs to 15 residues. CDR1 MNHEY and CDR2 SMNVEV come from the germline V gene (reference sequence). The V gene lost 0 bases and the J gene lost 4 bases, with 13 bases spanning the gap. The CDR3 DNA sequence: TGTGCCAGCAGTTTATCGCCAGGGGATAGGTACGAGCAGTACTTC. It translates to CASSLSPGDRYEQYF.

The chain carries TRBV5-6 and TRBJ2-7; TRBD2 matches at 8 bases. V lost 0 bases to trimming and J lost 1 base; unmatched junction nucleotides: 6. This CDR3 comprises 16 residues. Per germline, CDR1 SGHDT and CDR2 YYEEEE. The CDR3 reads CASSLGTGTSSYEQYF. CDR3 nucleotide sequence: TGTGCCAGCAGCTTGGGGACCGGGACTAGTTCCTACGAGCAGTACTTC.

CDR3 sequence: CASSGRSGRARVHEQFF. CDR3 bases: TGTGCCAGCAGTGGAAGGAGCGGGAGGGCTAGGGTGCATGAGCAGTTCTTC. This chain connects TRBV2 to TRBJ2-1; the match to TRBD2 covers 10 bases. J gave up 8 bases and V 4 bases, and 14 bases lay outside the gene matches. Per germline, CDR1 SNHLY and CDR2 FYNNEI. The CDR3 totals 17 residues.

The chain employs TRBV30 and TRBJ1-4; no reliable D call. Germline assignment: CDR1 GTSNPN and CDR2 SVGIG (reference sequence). Trimming removed 2 bases at V and 0 bases at J, with 10 bases between. The CDR3 loop spans 15 amino acids. The CDR3 nucleotides are TGTGCCTGGAGTCCTCGGGGAGCAACTAATGAAAAACTGTTTTTT. This sequence encodes CAWSPRGATNEKLFF. Complete variable domain (other parts from reference TRBV30 and TRBJ1-4): SQTIHQWPATLVQPVGSPLSLECTVEGTSNPNLYWYRQAAGRGLQLLFYSVGIGQISSEVPQNLSASRPQDRQFILSSKKLLLSDSGFYLCAWSPRGATNEKLFFGSGTQLSVL.

This clone turned up a few times. The chain is built from TRBV10-1 and TRBJ1-1, with D tentatively TRBD1 (6 bases). V shed 3 bases and J shed 1 base, with 6 bases lying between them. CDR1 is WNHNN, CDR2 SYGVQD, per germline (reference sequence). This CDR3 has 13 amino acids. The CDR3 loop is CASSEQGNTEAFF. The CDR3, as DNA: TGCGCCAGCAGTGAACAGGGGAACACTGAAGCTTTCTTT.